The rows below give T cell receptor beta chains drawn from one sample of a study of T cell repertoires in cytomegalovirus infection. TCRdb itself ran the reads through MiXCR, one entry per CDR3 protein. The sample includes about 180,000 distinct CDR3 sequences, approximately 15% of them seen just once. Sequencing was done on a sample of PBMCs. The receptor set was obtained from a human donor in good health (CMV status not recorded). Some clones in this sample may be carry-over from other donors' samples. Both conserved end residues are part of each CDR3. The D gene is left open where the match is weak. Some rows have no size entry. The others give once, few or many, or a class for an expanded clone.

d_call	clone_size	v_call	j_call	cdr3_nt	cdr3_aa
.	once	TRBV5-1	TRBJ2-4	TGCGCCAGCAGCTTGGACTCAAGAGTACTGGGCATTCAGTACTTC	CASSLDSRVLGIQYF
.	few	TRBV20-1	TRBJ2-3	TGCAGTGCTAAATGGGCAGGGACCACAGATACGCAGTATTTT	CSAKWAGTTDTQYF
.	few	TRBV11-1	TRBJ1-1	TGTGCCAGCAGCCCTGGGGGACCGAACACTGAAGCTTTCTTT	CASSPGGPNTEAFF
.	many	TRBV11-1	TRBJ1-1	TGTGCCAGCAGCTCCATTTTGAACACTGAAGCTTTCTTT	CASSSILNTEAFF
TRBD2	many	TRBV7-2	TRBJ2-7	TGTGCCAGCAGCCTTGGACTAGGTTTTAGCTCCTACGAGCAGTACTTC	CASSLGLGFSSYEQYF
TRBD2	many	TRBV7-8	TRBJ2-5	TGTGCCAGCAGCTTTACTAGCGGGGAGACCCAGTACTTC	CASSFTSGETQYF
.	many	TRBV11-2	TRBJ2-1	TGTGCCAGCAGTTACCGGGACTCCGTCTACAATGAGCAGTTCTTC	CASSYRDSVYNEQFF
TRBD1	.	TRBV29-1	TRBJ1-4	TGCAGCGTTGCAGGGGGACCGACTAATGAAAAACTGTTTTTT	CSVAGGPTNEKLFF
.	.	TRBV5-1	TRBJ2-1	TGCGCCAGCAGCTTGGCGGTGGGAGGAGACAATGAGCAGTTCTTC	CASSLAVGGDNEQFF
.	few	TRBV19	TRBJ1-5	TGTGCCAGTACTGACCGGGCTTCCAATCAGCCCCAGCATTTT	CASTDRASNQPQHF
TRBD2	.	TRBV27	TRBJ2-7	TGTGCCAGCAGTTGGGGACTAGGCTCCTACGAGCAGTACTTC	CASSWGLGSYEQYF
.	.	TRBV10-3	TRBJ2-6	TGTGCCATCAGTGAGTCGCGGGTCTCTGGGGCCAACGTCCTGACTTTC	CAISESRVSGANVLTF
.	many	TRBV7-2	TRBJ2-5	TGTGCCAGCAGCTTAGTCGGCAGAGTCCAAGAGACCCAGTACTTC	CASSLVGRVQETQYF
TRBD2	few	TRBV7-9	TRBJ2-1	TGTGCCAGCGTGGGGGGGGGGAATGAGCAGTTCTTC	CASVGGGNEQFF
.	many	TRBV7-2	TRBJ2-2	TGTGCCAGCAGCACGGGACAACACACCGGGGAGCTGTTTTTT	CASSTGQHTGELFF
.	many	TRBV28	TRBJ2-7	TGTGCCAGCAGCTCTAGCTCCTACGAGCAGTACTTC	CASSSSSYEQYF
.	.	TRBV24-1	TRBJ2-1	TGTGCCACCAGCGCCGGGACGGATGAGCAGTTCTTC	CATSAGTDEQFF
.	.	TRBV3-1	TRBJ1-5	TGTGCCAGCAGCCCTCCTTCGGGTGGGCAGCGGCATTTT	CASSPPSGGQRHF
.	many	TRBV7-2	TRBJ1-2	TGTGCCAGCAGCCCCGGTGGGCGGACCTATGGCTACACCTTC	CASSPGGRTYGYTF
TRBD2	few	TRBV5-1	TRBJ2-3	TGCGCCAGCAGCTTAAGAGCGGGATTCACAGATACGCAGTATTTT	CASSLRAGFTDTQYF
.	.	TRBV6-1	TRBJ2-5	TGTGCCAGCAGTGAGGCTACCTCAGCTTTGGGCCAGTACTTC	CASSEATSALGQYF
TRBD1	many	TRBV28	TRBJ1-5	TGTGCCAAGTGGGGACAGAGCAATCAGCCCCAGCATTTT	CAKWGQSNQPQHF
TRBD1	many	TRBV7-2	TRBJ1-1	TGTGCCAGCAGCCGCACAGGGGTAAAAGCTTTCTTT	CASSRTGVKAFF
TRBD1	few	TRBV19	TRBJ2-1	TGTGCCAGTAGTACCCCGACAGGGGGTATTTCGGATGAGCAGTTCTTC	CASSTPTGGISDEQFF
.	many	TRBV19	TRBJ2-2	TGTGCCAGTAGTATCACGGGCAACGCGAACACCGGGGAGCTGTTTTTT	CASSITGNANTGELFF
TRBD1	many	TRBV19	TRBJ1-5	TGTGCCAGTAGTTCACACGCAGGGGGAGGCTCAAACAATCAGCCCCAGCATTTT	CASSSHAGGGSNNQPQHF
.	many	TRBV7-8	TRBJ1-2	TGTGCCAGCAGCCCTTGGCCCGTCGTGGGGTACACCTTC	CASSPWPVVGYTF
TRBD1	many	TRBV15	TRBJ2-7	TGTGCCACCAGCAGAGATAAACAGGGGGCATCCTACGAGCAGTACTTC	CATSRDKQGASYEQYF
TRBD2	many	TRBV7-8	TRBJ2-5	TGTGCCAGCATCTCCGGGCTAGCGGGGGGGGAGACCCAGTACTTC	CASISGLAGGETQYF
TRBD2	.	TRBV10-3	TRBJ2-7	TGTGCCGCTCAACGGGGCGGGGGGCTATCCTACGAGCAGTACTTC	CAAQRGGGLSYEQYF
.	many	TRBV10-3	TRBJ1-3	TGTGCCATCGGAGGAATCTCTGGAAACACCATATATTTT	CAIGGISGNTIYF
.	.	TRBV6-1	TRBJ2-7	TGTGCCAGCAGTCAAGAAGGGTACGAGCAGTACTTC	CASSQEGYEQYF
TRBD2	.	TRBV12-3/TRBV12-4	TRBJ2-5	TGTGCCAGCAGAGGTAGCGGGAGGGACCAAGAGGCCCAGTACTTC	CASRGSGRDQEAQYF
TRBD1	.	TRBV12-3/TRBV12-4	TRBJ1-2	TGTGCCAGCAGTTTTAGGACAGGGCATGGCTACACCTTC	CASSFRTGHGYTF
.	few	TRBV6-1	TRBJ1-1	TGTGCCAGCAGCCTTCAGACAGTGAACACTGAAGCTTTCTTT	CASSLQTVNTEAFF
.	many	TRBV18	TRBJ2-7	TGTGCCAGCTCACCACCCCGGGGAGGGGGCTCCTACGAGCAGTACTTC	CASSPPRGGGSYEQYF
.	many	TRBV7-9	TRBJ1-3	TGTGCCAGCAGCTTAGCCACGGGTCCTGGAAACACCATATATTTT	CASSLATGPGNTIYF
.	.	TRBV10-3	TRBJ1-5	TGTGCCATCAGTGTGGATCACAATCAGCCCCAGCATTTT	CAISVDHNQPQHF
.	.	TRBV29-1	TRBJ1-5	TGCAGCGTTAAAGGGGACAATACTCAGCCCCAGCATTTT	CSVKGDNTQPQHF
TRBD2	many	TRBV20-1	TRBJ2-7	TGCAGTGCTAGGAGCGATAGCGGGAGGGCCTACGAGCAGTACTTC	CSARSDSGRAYEQYF
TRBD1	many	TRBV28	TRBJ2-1	TGTGCCAGCAGCTCCGGGACAGGGGATTACAATGAGCAGTTCTTC	CASSSGTGDYNEQFF
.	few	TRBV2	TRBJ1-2	TGTGCCAGCAGTGAAATCCTCTATGGCTACACCTTC	CASSEILYGYTF
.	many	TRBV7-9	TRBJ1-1	TGTGCCAGCAGCCTTTTGGCGGACCCGAACACTGAAGCTTTCTTT	CASSLLADPNTEAFF
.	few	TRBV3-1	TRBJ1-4	TGTGCCAGCAGCCAAAAGGGAGGGGGTGAAAAACTGTTTTTT	CASSQKGGGEKLFF
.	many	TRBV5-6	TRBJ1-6	TGTGCCAGCAGCTTTTCCAGCCCTAATTCACCCCTCCACTTT	CASSFSSPNSPLHF
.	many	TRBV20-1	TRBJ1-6	TGCAGTGCTAGGGAGCAGAAACCGGATTCACCCCTCCACTTT	CSAREQKPDSPLHF